The present TCR beta chain was sequenced within a study of OX40 agonist ivuxolimab in advanced cancers. Overall study: Ivuxolimab, which is an agonistic anti-OX40 (CD134) antibody, was administered to the patients. The study's findings and limits: Averaging showed that CD8+ T cells had more expanded clones than CD4+ did.

The CDR3 runs to 13 residues. Looked up from germline, CDR1 is SNHLY and CDR2 is FYNNEI. V was clipped by 6 bases and J by 8 bases; unmatched bases: 8. As to this clone: Its antigen is not identified.

The table came from immunoSEQ multiplex PCR; TCRdb's copy has only in-frame clones and leaves some out. Found here are 150,000 to 190,000 clones, approximately 94% of them singletons; the top ten hold about 0.31%. The source of this sequence is an adult with an advanced solid tumor such as melanoma, head and neck, liver or kidney cancer. The V and J genes are TRBV2 and TRBJ1-1; 8 nucleotides line up with TRBD1. Sequenced material: CD4+ or CD8+ T cells sorted from blood, taken in a trial of the OX40 agonist ivuxolimab. The CDR3 reads CASSRDRGPEAFF. The DNA of the CDR3 is TGTGCCAGCAGCAGAGACAGGGGACCCGAAGCTTTCTTT.